This entry lists 27 T cell receptor beta chains sequenced from one sample in a study of human T cells and chemical hapten exposure. Time point indicated: pre-sensitization, week 0. Sample treatment: therapeutic diphenylcyclopropenone sensitization with weekly scalp DPC. TCRdb called the RACE reads again in MiXCR, with one record for every CDR3 protein. There are about 350,000 distinct CDR3 sequences in the sample; around 5.5% occur only once, and around 8.6% lies in the top ten. Sequencing used whole blood, obtained in connection with sensitization to the hapten diphenylcyclopropenone (DPC). All receptors derive from a woman under 30 with alopecia areata. Some clones in this sample may be carry-over from other donors' samples.

This chain joins TRBV5-1 and TRBJ2-7; D perhaps matches TRBD1 (5 bases). Germline assignment: CDR1 SGHRS and CDR2 YFSETQ. CDR3 size: 14 residues. V lost 1 base to trimming and J lost 4 bases, with 12 bases between them. The CDR3 sequence is CASSLITQGYEQYF. CDR3 DNA: TGCGCCAGCAGCTTGATTACGCAGGGTTACGAGCAGTACTTC.

This clonotype was counted ten times or more. The CDR3 is CASSRDYKRETQYF. The CDR3 bases are TGTGCCAGCAGCCGGGATTACAAGAGAGAGACCCAGTACTTC. The chain has TRBV2 and TRBJ2-5; tentative D call: TRBD2 (5 bases). This CDR3 is built from 14 residues. Trimming shortened V by 6 bases and J by 4 bases, and 15 bases separated the two germline ends. The germline V gene encodes CDR1 SNHLY and CDR2 FYNNEI.

This clonotype was recorded at least ten times. J is TRBJ1-3 and V is TRBV12-3 or TRBV12-4; no definite D call. V was pared by 5 bases and J by 0 bases, with 11 bases between. The CDR3 has 15 amino acids. The CDR3 here is CASSTRGYSGNTIYF. The CDR3 bases are TGTGCCAGCAGTACCCGAGGGTACTCTGGAAACACCATATATTTT.

This clonotype was found a few times. The chain joins TRBV2 to TRBJ1-4, with TRBD1 matching 7 bases. The length of the CDR3 is 17 residues. Germline lookup yields CDR1 SNHLY and CDR2 FYNNEI. V was clipped by 6 bases and J by 0 bases; unmatched bases: 10. CDR3 in amino acids: CASRLTGFEATNEKLFF. The CDR3 region has the DNA TGTGCCAGCAGATTGACAGGGTTTGAGGCAACTAATGAAAAACTGTTTTTT. Based on the CDR3 plus reference TRBV2 and TRBJ1-4, the full variable domain is EPEVTQTPSHQVTQMGQEVILRCVPISNHLYFYWYRQILGQKVEFLVSFYNNEISEKSEIFDDQFSVERPDGSNFTLKIRSTKLEDSAMYFCASRLTGFEATNEKLFFGSGTQLSVL.

The chain employs TRBV4-2 and TRBJ1-4; 7 bases align to TRBD1. Germline lookup yields CDR1 LGHNA and CDR2 YNFKEQ. The J segment lost 10 bases and the V segment lost 1 base, leaving 9 bases of the junction unmatched. The CDR3 length is 15 residues. CDR3 loop: CASSQAVTGAGKLFF. The CDR3 nucleotides read TGTGCCAGCAGCCAAGCCGTCACAGGGGCAGGAAAACTGTTTTTT.

The genes are TRBV20-1 and TRBJ2-2, with D perhaps matching TRBD1 (6 bases). The V end lost 0 bases, the J end lost 7 bases, and 18 bases lay between the germline ends. The CDR3 consists of 16 residues. CDR1 is DFQATT, CDR2 SNEGSKA, per germline (reference sequence). The CDR3 reads CSARDSHRVEDGELFF. The CDR3 nucleotides read TGCAGTGCTAGAGATTCCCACAGGGTGGAGGACGGGGAGCTGTTTTTT.

This clonotype was picked up a small number of times. The CDR3 protein is CASSRSTWNTEAFF. CDR3 coding DNA: TGTGCCAGCAGTCGAAGTACGTGGAACACTGAAGCTTTCTTT. The genes are TRBV6-2 or TRBV6-3 and TRBJ1-1; D gene ambiguous. Per the germline V gene, CDR1 is MNHEY and CDR2 is SVGEGT. V dropped 5 bases and J dropped 1 base, with 11 bases sitting between them. The CDR3 has 14 residues.

In this sample, this clonotype turned up a few times. The J gene is TRBJ2-1, the V gene TRBV11-1; tentative D call: TRBD1 (6 bases). Germline CDR1 is SGHAT and CDR2 is FQDESV (reference sequence). V was shortened by 5 bases and J by 4 bases, with 12 bases between the two germline ends. CDR3 length: 14 amino acids. The DNA for the CDR3 is TGTGCCAGCAGCGATCCTACAGGGTACAATGAGCAGTTCTTC. Protein sequence: CASSDPTGYNEQFF.

This chain links TRBV5-6 with TRBJ1-1; tentative D call: TRBD1 (5 bases). Trimming removed 4 bases from V and 4 bases from J, with 17 bases in between. Germline values: CDR1 SGHDT, CDR2 YYEEEE. The length of the CDR3 is 15 residues. This CDR3 reads CASSPPIGAGTEAFF. CDR3 nucleotides: TGTGCCAGCAGCCCGCCGATAGGGGCGGGCACTGAAGCTTTCTTT.

The chain recombines TRBV20-1 with TRBJ2-7; TRBD1 matches at 7 bases. In germline, CDR1 is DFQATT, CDR2 SNEGSKA (reference sequence). With V trimmed by 5 bases and J by 2 bases, 12 bases remained unmatched. The CDR3 contains 15 residues. The CDR3 here is CSALRGDRPTYEQYF. The CDR3 DNA sequence: TGCAGTGCTCTTCGTGGGGACAGACCTACCTACGAGCAGTACTTC.

This clonotype was picked up many times. The chain joins TRBV2 to TRBJ2-5; D might be TRBD1 (6 bases). This CDR3 contains 13 residues. Germline lookup yields CDR1 SNHLY and CDR2 FYNNEI. Trimming removed 10 bases from V and 5 bases from J, with 17 bases in between. CDR3 sequence reads: CATQLEGDETQYF. Here the CDR3 DNA reads TGTGCCACCCAGCTCGAGGGGGATGAGACCCAGTACTTC. The variable domain in full, with the rest retrieved from reference TRBV2 and TRBJ2-5, is EPEVTQTPSHQVTQMGQEVILRCVPISNHLYFYWYRQILGQKVEFLVSFYNNEISEKSEIFDDQFSVERPDGSNFTLKIRSTKLEDSAMYFCATQLEGDETQYFGPGTRLLVL.

This clonotype was counted a few times. This chain uses TRBV20-1 with TRBJ1-6; D not resolved. Trimming removed 2 bases at V and 9 bases at J, with 14 bases between. The germline gives CDR1 DFQATT, CDR2 SNEGSKA (reference sequence). There are 14 residues in the CDR3. CDR3 DNA sequence: TGCAGTGCTAGAAGCTCCCCGGGGAGTTCACCCCTCCACTTT. Amino acid sequence: CSARSSPGSSPLHF.

Only a few counts were recorded for this clonotype. The chain links TRBV6-2 or TRBV6-3 to TRBJ2-2; TRBD2 matches 7 bases. There are 14 residues in the CDR3. Germline V gene sequence: CDR1 MNHEY, CDR2 SVGEGT. Losses at the gene ends were 7 bases for V and 3 bases for J; bases not matched to a gene: 5. CDR3 loop: CASKWGGDTGELFF. The CDR3 coding sequence is TGTGCCAGCAAGTGGGGGGGTGACACCGGGGAGCTGTTTTTT.

This clonotype was recorded at least ten times. The chain has TRBV7-3 and TRBJ2-1; D not resolved. CDR3 length: 12 amino acids. Germline V gene data show CDR1 as SGHTA and CDR2 as FQGTGA. Trimming removed 3 bases from V and 9 bases from J, with 9 bases in between. The CDR3 coding sequence is TGTGCCAGCAGCTTTGGCTTGGGTGAGCAGTTCTTC. Residues: CASSFGLGEQFF.

For the CDR3, the DNA is TGCAGTGCTAGAGATGTGGGACAGGGGGCCGATAATTCACCCCTCCACTTT. Its translation: CSARDVGQGADNSPLHF. The chain links TRBV20-1 to TRBJ1-6, with 12 bases aligning to TRBD1. The CDR3 spans 17 residues. The V gene end was trimmed by 0 bases and the J gene end by 5 bases; junction bases not matched to a gene: 5. In germline, CDR1 is DFQATT, CDR2 SNEGSKA (reference sequence).

This clonotype appeared many times. V gene TRBV20-1 combines with J gene TRBJ2-1; 8 nucleotides align to TRBD1. CDR3 length equals 13 residues. V was clipped by 5 bases and J by 4 bases; unmatched bases: 4. CDR1 DFQATT and CDR2 SNEGSKA come from the germline V gene (reference sequence). CDR3 loop: CSAGDRPYNEQFF. The CDR3 DNA follows: TGCAGTGCTGGGGACAGGCCATACAATGAGCAGTTCTTC.

This clonotype was found many times. The rearrangement links TRBV20-1 to TRBJ1-1; weak D call: TRBD1 (5 bases). CDR1 is DFQATT and CDR2 is SNEGSKA in the germline V gene (reference sequence). The length of the CDR3 is 14 residues. The V and J ends lost 1 base and 4 bases respectively, with 13 bases between them. The CDR3 DNA is TGCAGTGCTAGAGTTCCAGGGTCGGTCACTGAAGCTTTCTTT. Translated: CSARVPGSVTEAFF.

This clonotype was found a few times. V and J are TRBV4-3 and TRBJ2-7; TRBD1 agrees at 10 bases. Trimming removed 2 bases from V and 5 bases from J; junction bases left unmatched: 9. CDR3 length equals 16 residues. The germline gives CDR1 LGHNA, CDR2 YSLEER. The CDR3, as DNA: TGCGCCAGCAGCCAAACGACCGGGACAGGGGTCGACGAGCAGTACTTC. Its protein product is CASSQTTGTGVDEQYF.

The chain employs TRBV2 and TRBJ2-6; D possibly matches TRBD1 or TRBD2 (5 bases each). V dropped 4 bases and J dropped 8 bases, with 12 bases sitting between them. CDR3 length: 14 amino acids. CDR1 and CDR2 (germline): SNHLY, FYNNEI. The CDR3 sequence is CASSVTGAPNVLTF. The DNA for the CDR3 is TGTGCCAGCAGTGTAACCGGGGCACCCAACGTCCTGACTTTC.

This clonotype was seen ten or more times. The gene calls are TRBV6-5 and TRBJ2-3; 9 positions match TRBD2. This CDR3 spans 12 amino acids. CDR1 is MNHEY, CDR2 SVGAGI, per germline. V shed 6 bases and J 12 bases; nucleotides not matched to a gene: 7. CDR3: CASRISGGLQYF. The CDR3 DNA is TGTGCCAGCAGAATTAGCGGGGGCCTCCAGTATTTT.

V gene TRBV6-1 combines with J gene TRBJ2-3; tentatively, D is TRBD1 (6 bases). The CDR3 is 14 amino acids. Germline values: CDR1 MNHNS, CDR2 SASEGT. V lost 8 bases, J lost 6 bases, and 18 bases lay in between. In nucleotides, the CDR3 is TGTGCCAGCGGAGACAACAGGGAATCCGATACGCAGTATTTT. Protein sequence: CASGDNRESDTQYF.

The V call is TRBV4-1, the J call TRBJ2-5, with D perhaps TRBD1 (5 bases). Trimming stripped 4 bases from V and 1 base from J, with 13 bases between. The CDR3 is 15 residues long. Germline V gene data show CDR1 as MGHRA and CDR2 as YSYEKL. The CDR3 DNA sequence: TGCGCCAGCAGCCCCAGGGCTCCACCCCAAGAGACCCAGTACTTC. Translation gives CASSPRAPPQETQYF.

This clonotype was recorded once. Since a much larger clone is just one base distant, this may be a read error. This sequence joins TRBV12-3 or TRBV12-4 and TRBJ1-3; 8 bases agree with TRBD1. The CDR3 consists of 16 residues. Written as DNA, the CDR3 is TGTGTCAGCAGTTCCTGGGGACAGGTCTCTGGAAACACCATATATTTT. It is translated as CVSSSWGQVSGNTIYF.

This clonotype was seen a handful of times. This chain links TRBV6-1 with TRBJ1-1, with a tentative D call TRBD1 (6 bases). V gave up 6 bases and J gave up 0 bases, with 23 bases separating them. CDR1 and CDR2 (germline): MNHNS, SASEGT. The CDR3 totals 18 residues. CDR3 loop: CASRPRGAQGTMNTEAFF. The CDR3 region has the DNA TGTGCCAGCAGACCAAGAGGGGCACAGGGAACCATGAACACTGAAGCTTTCTTT.

In its sample, this clonotype was seen many times. Germline and junction disagree at one end, which may indicate a read error. This rearrangement joins TRBV2 to TRBJ1-4; D call uncertain. This CDR3 comprises 11 residues. Germline V lookup: CDR1 SNHLY, CDR2 FYNNEI. The CDR3 DNA is TGTGCCAGCAGGGAAGGTGAAAAACTGTTTTTT. Encoded protein: CASREGEKLFF.

This clonotype was detected many times. V usage is TRBV3-1 and J usage is TRBJ2-1; TRBD1 aligns across 9 bases. Trimming cost V 0 bases and J 7 bases; bases outside gene matches: 10. The CDR3 has 17 residues. The germline V gene encodes CDR1 LGHDT and CDR2 YNNKEL (reference sequence). CDR3 in DNA: TGTGCCAGCAGCCAAGATGTAATGGGACAGGGCCCAAATGAGCAGTTCTTC. Its translation: CASSQDVMGQGPNEQFF.

V is TRBV12-3 or TRBV12-4 and J is TRBJ1-2, with a weak D call TRBD1 (5 bases). The CDR3 spans 13 residues. V was clipped by 7 bases and J by 5 bases, with 14 bases between them. CDR3 region: CASKAGSEYGYTF. In nucleotides, the CDR3 is TGTGCCAGCAAGGCAGGGTCTGAGTATGGCTACACCTTC.